The rows below give T cell receptor beta chains drawn from one sample of a study of shared clonotypes between healthy human individuals. Method: immunoSEQ multiplex PCR; TCRdb's copy keeps in-frame clones and lacks some. Among about 300,000 clones, roughly 70% were seen once, and the ten largest hold 9% to 12%. Sequencing used memory CD4+ T cells sorted from blood. These receptors all come from a man aged 25-45 years in good health. CDR3s include the opening cysteine and the closing phenylalanine or tryptophan.

v_gene,j_gene,CDR3aa
TRBV5-4,TRBJ2-1,CASSKPGLENYNEQFF
TRBV7-6,TRBJ2-2,CASSLYRLENTGELFF
TRBV2,TRBJ2-6,CASSGGRSGANVLTF
TRBV5-6,TRBJ2-7,CASSLYRVSGEQYF
TRBV11-2,TRBJ2-7,CASSFLPGVDGEQYF
TRBV10-3,TRBJ2-7,CAISSGTGSYEQYF
TRBV5-4,TRBJ2-5,CASSRGPQETQYF
TRBV19,TRBJ2-7,CASSIGLSSYEQYF
TRBV10-3,TRBJ2-1,CAIRPTGGSNEQFF
TRBV5-5,TRBJ2-5,CASINWGREETQYF
TRBV28,TRBJ2-7,CASRQRGTVYSGF
TRBV9,TRBJ1-1,CASSVQGNTEAFF
TRBV5-3,TRBJ2-7,CARRQQGCEQYF
TRBV5-1,TRBJ1-5,CASSLASNQPQHF
TRBV11-3,TRBJ1-1,CASSFQGSQAFF
TRBV7-8,TRBJ2-1,CASSALVSSYNEQFF
TRBV7-8,TRBJ2-5,CASSLSGGAQQRGTQYF
TRBV10-3,TRBJ1-1,CAITGRLNTEAFF
TRBV11-2,TRBJ1-1,CASSLINGVEAFF
TRBV28,TRBJ2-5,CASSYQETQYF
TRBV28,TRBJ1-4,CASTVGEVGEKLFF
TRBV5-4,TRBJ2-1,CASSFLQGLKREVF
TRBV10-2,TRBJ2-4,CASSDLPRLAKNIQYF
TRBV7-3,TRBJ2-7,CASSLSHNSYEQYF
TRBV7-9,TRBJ2-5,CASSLDRGETQYF
TRBV6-5,TRBJ2-7,CASSYSITINEQYF
TRBV10-3,TRBJ1-1,CAISEPGTVGPNTEAFF
TRBV19,TRBJ2-3,CASSSGTSTDTQYF
TRBV6-4,TRBJ2-2,CASSELAGGSTHTGELFF
TRBV9,TRBJ1-2,CASSDDRDYGYTF
TRBV30,TRBJ2-3,CAWRGRLTDTQYF
TRBV7-9,TRBJ2-7,CASSQGTSSIYEQYF
TRBV7-9,TRBJ2-6,CASSLVDSLGANVLTF
TRBV7-9,TRBJ2-3,CASSLSGTGTDTQYF
TRBV27,TRBJ2-5,CASSYRARRYF
TRBV2,TRBJ2-7,CASRGLADRIYEQYF